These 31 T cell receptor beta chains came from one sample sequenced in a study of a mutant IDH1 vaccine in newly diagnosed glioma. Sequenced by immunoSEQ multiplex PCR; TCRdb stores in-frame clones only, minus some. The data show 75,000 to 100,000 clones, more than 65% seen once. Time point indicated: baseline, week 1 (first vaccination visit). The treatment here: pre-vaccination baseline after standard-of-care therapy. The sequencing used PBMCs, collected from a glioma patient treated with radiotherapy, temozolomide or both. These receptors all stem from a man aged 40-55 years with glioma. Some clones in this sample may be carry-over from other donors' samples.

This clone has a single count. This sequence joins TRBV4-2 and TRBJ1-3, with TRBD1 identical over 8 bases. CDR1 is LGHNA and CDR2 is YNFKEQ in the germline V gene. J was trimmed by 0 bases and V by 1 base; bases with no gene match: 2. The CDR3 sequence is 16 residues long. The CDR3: CASSQADRDSGNTIYF. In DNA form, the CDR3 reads TGTGCCAGCAGCCAAGCGGACAGGGACTCTGGAAACACCATATATTTT.

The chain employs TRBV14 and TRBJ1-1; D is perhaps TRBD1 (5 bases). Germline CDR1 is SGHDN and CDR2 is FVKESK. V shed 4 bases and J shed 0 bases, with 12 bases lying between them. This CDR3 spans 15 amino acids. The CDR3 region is CASSRDLGMNTEAFF. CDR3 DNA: TGTGCCAGCAGCCGGGACCTTGGGATGAACACTGAAGCTTTCTTT.

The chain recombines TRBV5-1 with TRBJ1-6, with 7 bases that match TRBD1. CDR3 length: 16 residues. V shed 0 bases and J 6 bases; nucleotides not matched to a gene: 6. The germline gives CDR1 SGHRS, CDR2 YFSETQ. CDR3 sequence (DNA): TGCGCCAGCAGCTTGGCCTCGGGGACAGCTAATTCACCCCTCCACTTT. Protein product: CASSLASGTANSPLHF.

The CDR3 here is CASRREDGYEQYF. For the CDR3, the DNA is TGTGCCAGCAGGAGGGAGGACGGCTACGAGCAGTACTTC. V gene TRBV5-5 combines with J gene TRBJ2-7; TRBD2 might be the D (6 bases). The V end lost 5 bases, the J end lost 3 bases, and 12 bases lay between the germline ends. Germline CDR1 SGHKS, CDR2 YYEKEE (reference sequence). This CDR3 region has 13 residues.

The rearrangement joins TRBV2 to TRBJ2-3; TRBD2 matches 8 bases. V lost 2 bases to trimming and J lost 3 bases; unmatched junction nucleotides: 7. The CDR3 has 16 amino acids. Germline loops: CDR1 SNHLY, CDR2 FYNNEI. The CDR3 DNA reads TGTGCCAGCAGTGAACGGGGGGGCATATCGACAGATACGCAGTATTTT. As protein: CASSERGGISTDTQYF.

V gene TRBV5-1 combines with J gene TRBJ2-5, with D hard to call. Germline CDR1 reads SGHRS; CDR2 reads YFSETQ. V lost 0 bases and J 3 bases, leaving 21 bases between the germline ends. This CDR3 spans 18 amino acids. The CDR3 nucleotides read TGCGCCAGCAGCTTGGGGCAGGCCCCACTCAGCTCTGAAGAGACCCAGTACTTC. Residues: CASSLGQAPLSSEETQYF.

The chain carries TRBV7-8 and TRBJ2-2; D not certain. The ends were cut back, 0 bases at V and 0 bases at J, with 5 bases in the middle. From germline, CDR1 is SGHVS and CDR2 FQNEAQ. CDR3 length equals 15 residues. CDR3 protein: CASSLANTNTGELFF. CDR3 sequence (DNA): TGTGCCAGCAGCTTAGCCAACACGAACACCGGGGAGCTGTTTTTT. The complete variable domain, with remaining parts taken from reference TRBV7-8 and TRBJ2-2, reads GAGVSQSPRYKVAKRGQDVALRCDPISGHVSLFWYQQALGQGPEFLTYFQNEAQLDKSGLPSDRFFAERPEGSVSTLKIQRTQQEDSAVYLCASSLANTNTGELFFGEGSRLTVL.

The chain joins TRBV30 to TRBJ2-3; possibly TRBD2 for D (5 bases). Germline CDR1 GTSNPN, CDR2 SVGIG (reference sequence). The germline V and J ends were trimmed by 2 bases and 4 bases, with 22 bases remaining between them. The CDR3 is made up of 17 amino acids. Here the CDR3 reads CAWSRWLTSLEADTQYF. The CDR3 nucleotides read TGTGCCTGGAGTCGATGGCTAACTAGTTTAGAGGCAGATACGCAGTATTTT.

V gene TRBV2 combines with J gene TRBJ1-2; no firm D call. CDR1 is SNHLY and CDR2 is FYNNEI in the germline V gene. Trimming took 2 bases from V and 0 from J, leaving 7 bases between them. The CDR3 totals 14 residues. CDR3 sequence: CASSEHGANYGYTF. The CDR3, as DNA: TGTGCCAGCAGTGAACACGGCGCTAACTATGGCTACACCTTC.

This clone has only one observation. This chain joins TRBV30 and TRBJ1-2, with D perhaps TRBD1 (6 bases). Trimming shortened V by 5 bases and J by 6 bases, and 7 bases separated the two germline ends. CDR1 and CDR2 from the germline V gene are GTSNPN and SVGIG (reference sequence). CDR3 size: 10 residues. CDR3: CAWHRDGYTF. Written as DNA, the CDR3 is TGTGCCTGGCACAGGGATGGCTACACCTTC.

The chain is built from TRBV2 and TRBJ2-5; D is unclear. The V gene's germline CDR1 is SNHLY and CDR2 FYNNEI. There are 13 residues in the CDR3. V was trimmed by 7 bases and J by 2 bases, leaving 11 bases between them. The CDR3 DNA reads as TGTGCCAGCATGAAGACACTACAAGAGACCCAGTACTTC. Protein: CASMKTLQETQYF.

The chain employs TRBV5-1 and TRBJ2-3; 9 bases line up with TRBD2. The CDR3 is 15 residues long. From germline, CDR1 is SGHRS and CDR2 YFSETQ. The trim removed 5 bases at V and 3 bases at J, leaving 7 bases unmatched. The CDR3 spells CASRGGGAFTDTQYF. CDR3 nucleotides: TGCGCCAGCAGGGGCGGGGGGGCCTTTACAGATACGCAGTATTTT. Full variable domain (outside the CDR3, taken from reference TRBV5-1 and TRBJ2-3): KAGVTQTPRYLIKTRGQQVTLSCSPISGHRSVSWYQQTPGQGLQFLFEYFSETQRNKGNFPGRFSGRQFSNSRSEMNVSTLELGDSALYLCASRGGGAFTDTQYFGPGTRLTVL.

Here the CDR3 DNA reads TGCGCCAGCAGCCAAGCGTTACAGGGGGGTCAGCCCCAGCATTTT. Its translation is CASSQALQGGQPQHF. J is TRBJ1-5 and V is TRBV4-1; 8 positions agree with TRBD1. CDR1 MGHRA and CDR2 YSYEKL come from the germline V gene. CDR3 length: 15 amino acids. V lost 1 base to trimming and J lost 6 bases; unmatched junction nucleotides: 5.

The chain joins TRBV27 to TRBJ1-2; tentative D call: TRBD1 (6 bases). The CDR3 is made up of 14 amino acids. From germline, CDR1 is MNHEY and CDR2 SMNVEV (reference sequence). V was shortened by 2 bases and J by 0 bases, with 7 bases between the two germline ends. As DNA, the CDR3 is TGTGCCAGCAGTTTAGGGGGCTCTAACTATGGCTACACCTTC. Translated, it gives CASSLGGSNYGYTF.

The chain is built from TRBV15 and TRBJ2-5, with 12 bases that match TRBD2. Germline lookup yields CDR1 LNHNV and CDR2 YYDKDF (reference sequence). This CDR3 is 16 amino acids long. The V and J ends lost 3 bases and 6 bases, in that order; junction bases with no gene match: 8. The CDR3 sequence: CATSSALAGGRKTQYF. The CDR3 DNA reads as TGTGCCACCAGCAGTGCACTAGCGGGGGGCAGGAAGACCCAGTACTTC.

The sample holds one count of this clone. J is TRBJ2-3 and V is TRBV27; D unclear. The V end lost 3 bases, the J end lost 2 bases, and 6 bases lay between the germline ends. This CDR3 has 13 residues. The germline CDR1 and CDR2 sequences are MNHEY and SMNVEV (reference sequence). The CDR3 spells CASSFAATDTQYF. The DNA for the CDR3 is TGTGCCAGCAGTTTCGCAGCCACAGATACGCAGTATTTT.

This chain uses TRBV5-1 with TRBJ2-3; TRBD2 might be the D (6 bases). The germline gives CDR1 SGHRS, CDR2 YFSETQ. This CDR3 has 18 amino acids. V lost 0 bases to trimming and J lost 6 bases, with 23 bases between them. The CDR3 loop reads CASSLEGLRRAYSDTQYF. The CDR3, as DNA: TGCGCCAGCAGCTTGGAAGGACTAAGGAGGGCCTATTCGGATACGCAGTATTTT.

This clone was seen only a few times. The CDR3 DNA reads TGTGCCAGCAGCCCCCGGGGGGCCCGCAACGAGCAGTACTTC. Protein sequence: CASSPRGARNEQYF. The rearrangement uses TRBV7-9 and TRBJ2-7; D is possibly TRBD2 (7 bases). Germline lookup yields CDR1 SEHNR and CDR2 FQNEAQ (reference sequence). The V end was cut by 5 bases, the J end by 5 bases, with 16 bases between. CDR3 size: 14 residues.

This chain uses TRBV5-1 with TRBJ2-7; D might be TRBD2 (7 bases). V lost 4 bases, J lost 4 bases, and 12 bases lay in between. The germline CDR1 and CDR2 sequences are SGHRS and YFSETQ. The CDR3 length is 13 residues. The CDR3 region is CASSRGDNYEQYF. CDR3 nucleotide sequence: TGCGCCAGCAGCCGGGGGGACAATTACGAGCAGTACTTC.

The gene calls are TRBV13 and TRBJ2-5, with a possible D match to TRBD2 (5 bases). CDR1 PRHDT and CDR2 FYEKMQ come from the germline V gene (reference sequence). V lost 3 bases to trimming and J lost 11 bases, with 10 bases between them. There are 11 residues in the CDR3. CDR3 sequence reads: CASSLGDVQYF. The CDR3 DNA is TGTGCCAGCAGCTTGGGAGATGTTCAGTACTTC.

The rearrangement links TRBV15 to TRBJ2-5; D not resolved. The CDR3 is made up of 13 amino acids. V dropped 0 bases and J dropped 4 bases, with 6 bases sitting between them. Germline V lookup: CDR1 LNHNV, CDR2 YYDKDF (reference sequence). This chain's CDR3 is CATSRDWGETQYF. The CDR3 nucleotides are TGTGCCACCAGCAGAGATTGGGGAGAGACCCAGTACTTC. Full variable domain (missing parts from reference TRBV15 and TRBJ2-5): DAMVIQNPRYQVTQFGKPVTLSCSQTLNHNVMYWYQQKSSQAPKLLFHYYDKDFNNEADTPDNFQSRRPNTSFCFLDIRSPGLGDTAMYLCATSRDWGETQYFGPGTRLLVL.

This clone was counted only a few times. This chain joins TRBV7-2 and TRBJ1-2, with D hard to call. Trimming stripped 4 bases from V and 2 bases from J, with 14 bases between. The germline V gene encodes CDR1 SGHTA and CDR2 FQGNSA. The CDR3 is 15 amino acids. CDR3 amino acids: CASSSPGRKNYGYTF. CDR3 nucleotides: TGTGCCAGCAGCTCGCCGGGCAGAAAAAACTATGGCTACACCTTC.

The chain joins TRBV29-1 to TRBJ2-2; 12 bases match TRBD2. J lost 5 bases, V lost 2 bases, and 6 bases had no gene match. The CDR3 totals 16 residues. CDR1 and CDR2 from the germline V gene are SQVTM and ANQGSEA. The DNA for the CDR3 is TGCAGCGTTGAATGGAACCTAGCGGGGGGGACCGGGGAGCTGTTTTTT. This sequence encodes CSVEWNLAGGTGELFF.

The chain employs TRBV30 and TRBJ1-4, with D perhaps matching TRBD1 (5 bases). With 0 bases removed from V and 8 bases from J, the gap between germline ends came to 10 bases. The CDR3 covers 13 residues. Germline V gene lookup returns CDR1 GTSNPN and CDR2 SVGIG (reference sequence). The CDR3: CAWSVTGGEKLFF. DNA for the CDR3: TGTGCCTGGAGTGTTACGGGGGGAGAAAAACTGTTTTTT.

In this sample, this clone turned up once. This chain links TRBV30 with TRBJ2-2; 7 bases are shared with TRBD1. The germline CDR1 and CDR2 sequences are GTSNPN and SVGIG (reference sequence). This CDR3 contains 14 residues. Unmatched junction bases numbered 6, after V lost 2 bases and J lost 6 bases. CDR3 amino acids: CAWSRQGSAGELFF. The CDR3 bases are TGTGCCTGGAGTCGACAGGGTAGTGCCGGGGAGCTGTTTTTT.

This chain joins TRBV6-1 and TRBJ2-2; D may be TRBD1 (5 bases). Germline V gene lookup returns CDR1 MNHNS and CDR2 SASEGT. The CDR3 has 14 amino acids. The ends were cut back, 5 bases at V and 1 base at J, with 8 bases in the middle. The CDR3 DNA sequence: TGTGCCAGCAGTTGGGGCCAGAACACCGGGGAGCTGTTTTTT. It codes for CASSWGQNTGELFF.

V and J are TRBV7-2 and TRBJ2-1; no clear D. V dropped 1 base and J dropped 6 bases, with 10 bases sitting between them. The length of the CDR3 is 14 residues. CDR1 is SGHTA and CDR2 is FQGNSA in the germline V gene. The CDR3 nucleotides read TGTGCCAGCAGCTTAGGTCGGTACTTCAATGAGCAGTTCTTC. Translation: CASSLGRYFNEQFF.

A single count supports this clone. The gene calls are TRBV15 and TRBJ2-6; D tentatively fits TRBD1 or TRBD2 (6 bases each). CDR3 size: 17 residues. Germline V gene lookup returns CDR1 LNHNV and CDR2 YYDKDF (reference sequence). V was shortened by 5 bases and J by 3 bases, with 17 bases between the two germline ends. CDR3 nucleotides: TGTGCCACCAGCTATGCTGGGGGGCTAGGTGGGGCCAACGTCCTGACTTTC. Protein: CATSYAGGLGGANVLTF.

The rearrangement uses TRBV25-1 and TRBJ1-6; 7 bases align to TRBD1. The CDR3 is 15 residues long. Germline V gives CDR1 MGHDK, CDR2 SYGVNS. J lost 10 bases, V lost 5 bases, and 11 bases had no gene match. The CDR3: CASSQTGLSYSPLHF. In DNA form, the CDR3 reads TGTGCCAGCAGTCAGACAGGGTTGTCCTACTCACCCCTCCACTTT.

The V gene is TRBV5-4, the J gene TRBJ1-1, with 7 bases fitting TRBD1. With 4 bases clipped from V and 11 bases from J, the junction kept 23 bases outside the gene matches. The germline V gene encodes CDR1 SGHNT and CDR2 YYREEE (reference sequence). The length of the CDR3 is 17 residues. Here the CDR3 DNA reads TGTGCCAGCAGCGACGCCCGCGGAGGGACAGCCACAGCTAGGGCTTTCTTT. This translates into CASSDARGGTATARAFF.

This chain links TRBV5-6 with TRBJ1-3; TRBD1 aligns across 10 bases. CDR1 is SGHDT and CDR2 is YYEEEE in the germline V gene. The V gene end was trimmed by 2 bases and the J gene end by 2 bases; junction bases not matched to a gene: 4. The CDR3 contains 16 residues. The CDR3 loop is CASSLRGTGAGNTIYF. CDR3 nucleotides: TGTGCCAGCAGCTTACGCGGGACAGGGGCTGGAAACACCATATATTTT.